This entry lists 3 T cell receptor beta chains sequenced from one sample in a study of beta chain features in type 1 diabetes. Reverse transcribing all isolated RNA meant expressed TCRB transcripts were sequenced. Clones were read by immunoSEQ multiplex PCR, and TCRdb kept only the in-frame ones, dropping some. The sample contains about 160,000 clones, 9% to 10% of which appear only once. Their antigens remain unidentified. The study, taken as a whole, reports: TCRB CDR3s were moderately but significantly shorter in Type 1 diabetes patients in all four CD4+ subsets.

The specimen was central memory CD4+ T cells from blood. The source of these receptors is a woman under 40 with type 1 diabetes.

This clone was observed a handful of times. The chain joins TRBV28 to TRBJ1-2, with D unclear. The CDR3 spans 13 residues. Trimming took 5 bases from V and 6 from J, leaving 13 bases between them. CDR1 is MDHEN and CDR2 is SYDVKM in the germline V gene. The DNA for the CDR3 is TGTGCCAGCAGTGGGAGGGATCGGGATGGCTACACCTTC. Protein sequence: CASSGRDRDGYTF.

This clone was detected only a few times. At one of its ends the junction is not consistent with the germline gene, which may arise from a read error. The chain is built from TRBV7-7 and TRBJ1-1, with D perhaps TRBD1 (6 bases). This CDR3 is 16 amino acids long. CDR1 is SSHAT and CDR2 is FNYEAQ in the germline V gene (reference sequence). The chain's CDR3 is CASSLTRGLGNTEAFF. In DNA form, the CDR3 reads TGTGCTAGCAGCTTGACGCGGGGGCTAGGAAACACTGAAGCTTTCTTT.

The CDR3 DNA reads TGTGCCAGCAGTGGTGACAGGGGGCGCCGGTATTTT. Amino acids: CASSGDRGRRYF. The gene calls are TRBV2 and TRBJ2-3; TRBD1 aligns across 10 bases. The CDR3 spans 12 residues. The trim removed 4 bases at V and 14 bases at J, leaving 6 bases unmatched. The V gene's germline CDR1 is SNHLY and CDR2 FYNNEI.